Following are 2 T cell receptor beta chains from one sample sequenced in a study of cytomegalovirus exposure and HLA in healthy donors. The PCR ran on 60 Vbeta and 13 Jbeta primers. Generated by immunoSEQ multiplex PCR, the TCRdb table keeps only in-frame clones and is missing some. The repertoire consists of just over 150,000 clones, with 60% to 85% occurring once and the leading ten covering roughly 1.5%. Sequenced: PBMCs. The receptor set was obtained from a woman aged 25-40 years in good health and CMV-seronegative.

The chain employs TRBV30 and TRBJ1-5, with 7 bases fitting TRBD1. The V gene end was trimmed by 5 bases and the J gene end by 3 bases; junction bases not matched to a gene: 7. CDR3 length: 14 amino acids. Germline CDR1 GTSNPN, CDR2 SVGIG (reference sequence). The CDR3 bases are TGTGCCTGGGCCGGGGACAGCCTCAATCAGCCCCAGCATTTT. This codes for CAWAGDSLNQPQHF.

CDR3 amino acids: CASSPSTGGAYGYTF. The CDR3 DNA reads as TGTGCCAGCTCACCGTCCACGGGGGGGGCCTATGGCTACACCTTC. The V and J genes are TRBV18 and TRBJ1-2; a possible D gene is TRBD1 (6 bases). V gave up 3 bases and J gave up 4 bases, with 15 bases separating them. Germline V CDR1 and CDR2: KGHSH, LQKENI. The CDR3 length is 15 residues.